This T cell receptor beta chain was profiled in a study of T cell responses to AZD1222 COVID-19 vaccine. Clones were sequenced by immunoSEQ multiplex PCR, and TCRdb holds only the in-frame ones, with some missing. Seen here are some 130,000 clones, 80% to 90% observed once, and the top ten hold 1.6%. V dropped 5 bases and J dropped 0 bases, with 13 bases sitting between them. CDR3 size: 15 residues. Germline V CDR1 and CDR2: SEHNR, FQNEAQ (reference sequence). The rearrangement links TRBV7-9 to TRBJ1-1; D gene unclear. Material: peripheral blood, obtained on day 0 of AZD1222 vaccination. This sequence was found in an adult in good health. CDR3 region: CASSLRAALNTEAFF. DNA of the CDR3: TGTGCCAGCAGCCTAAGAGCGGCATTGAACACTGAAGCTTTCTTT.